This T cell receptor (beta chain) stems from a study of neoadjuvant anti-PD-1 for oral cavity cancer. Repertoires were generated with immunoSEQ multiplex PCR, while TCRdb's copy carries only in-frame clones and drops some. The sample yields around 67,000 clones, 86% seen once. V was shortened by 1 base and J by 11 bases, with 15 bases between the two germline ends. This CDR3 region has 15 residues. Per the germline V gene, CDR1 is SGHAT and CDR2 is FQNNGV. Time point of the sample: after neoadjuvant nivolumab, at surgical resection. This clone was recorded a few times. The clonotype originates from a person between 35 and 79 years old with oral cavity squamous cell carcinoma. The sequenced sample was PBMCs, obtained after nivolumab (anti-PD-1) treatment. The V call is TRBV11-2, the J call TRBJ2-6; D is tentatively TRBD1 or TRBD2 (5 bases each). CDR3 in amino acids: CASSLGPQGAHVLTF. The DNA for the CDR3 is TGTGCCAGCAGCTTAGGCCCCCAGGGAGCCCACGTCCTGACTTTC. The full variable domain, with the rest looked up from reference TRBV11-2 and TRBJ2-6, is EAGVAQSPRYKIIEKRQSVAFWCNPISGHATLYWYQQILGQGPKLLIQFQNNGVVDDSQLPKDRFSAERLKGVDSTLKIQPAKLEDSAVYLCASSLGPQGAHVLTFGAGSRLTVL.